This T cell receptor (beta chain) was retrieved from a study of vaccination effects on CD4 cells after COVID-19. Overall study: Sequencing in the ViraFEST assay came after antigen-specific CD4+ T cells had been expanded with viral peptide pools, which were used to stimulate PBMC. Early after vaccination, and again late, three convalescent patients were sampled.

Once cultured for about 9 days, the cells underwent separation to obtain CD4+ T cells. Documented for the person is a PCR-confirmed SARS-CoV-2 infection occurring between March and December 2020. Each participant received a vaccine that was either BNT162b2 or mRNA-1273, given as two doses. The table came from immunoSEQ multiplex PCR; TCRdb's copy has only in-frame clones and leaves some out. The sample has tens of thousands of clones, less than 85% seen once. In the case of this clone: No antigen is known for it.

Study results and caveats: Mainly new clones induced by vaccination were found among post-vaccine spike-reactive clones in convalescents.

This clonotype originated in a human donor who had a prior SARS-CoV-2 infection. Sample: CD4+ T cells from PBMCs cultured without peptide, taken after COVID-19 vaccination.

The CDR3 protein is CASSPMGHQYGYTF. The CDR3 DNA follows: TGTGCCAGCTCACCGATGGGACATCAGTATGGCTACACCTTC. The chain combines TRBV18 with TRBJ1-2; maybe TRBD1 (6 bases). Trimming took 3 bases from V and 5 from J, leaving 13 bases between them. CDR3 length: 14 residues. Germline assignment: CDR1 KGHSH and CDR2 LQKENI. The variable domain in full, with the rest retrieved from reference TRBV18 and TRBJ1-2, is NAGVMQNPRHLVRRRGQEARLRCSPMKGHSHVYWYRQLPEEGLKFMVYLQKENIIDESGMPKERFSAEFPKEGPSILRIQQVVRGDSAAYFCASSPMGHQYGYTFGSGTRLTVV.